This T cell receptor (beta chain) was identified in a study of T cell repertoires in cytomegalovirus infection. Findings and limits, study-wide: Summed frequency of public TCR beta families distinguished CMV carriers with the relevant HLA.

This clonotype was counted ten times or more. The antigen is unknown. MiXCR was run by TCRdb on the reads, yielding one entry per CDR3 protein. The data show a few hundred thousand distinct CDR3 sequences, about 40% seen once. The V end was cut by 6 bases, the J end by 0 bases, with 18 bases between. This CDR3 region has 17 residues. The material was cultured PBMCs, obtained from culture after CMV antigen stimulation. The chain joins TRBV12-3 or TRBV12-4 to TRBJ1-3; D perhaps matches TRBD1 (5 bases). This TCR was recovered from a human donor in good health (CMV status not recorded). Some clones in this sample may be carry-over from other donors' samples. CDR3 nucleotides: TGTGCCAGCAGCCCCCCCCAGACAGTCCTCTCTGGAAACACCATATATTTT. This encodes CASSPPQTVLSGNTIYF.